Below, one T cell receptor (beta chain) is given with its context. Its antigen is undetermined. This sample is drawn from a study of T cell clones after liver transplantation. Study overall: Samples came from ITN030ST, which attempted immunosuppression withdrawal within 2 years of liver transplantation.

Findings and limits, study-wide: Low donor cell numbers restricted donor-reactive repertoire measurement in a couple of subjects.

The table came from immunoSEQ multiplex PCR; TCRdb's copy has only in-frame clones and leaves some out. The sample lists approximately 75,000 clones, about 80% seen once, with 0.79% in the top ten. CDR1 and CDR2 from the germline V gene are LNHNV and YYDKDF (reference sequence). Trimming cost V 0 bases and J 2 bases, with 5 bases left between them. The CDR3 totals 13 residues. The sample here was CD4+ T cells from blood, taken 12 months after liver transplant. This TCR was sampled from a human patient who received a liver transplant. Some T cells here may be from the graft donor. The chain employs TRBV15 and TRBJ2-7; no firm D call. CDR3 nucleotides: TGTGCCACCAGCAGAGATCGGCCCTACGAGCAGTACTTC. Its protein product is CATSRDRPYEQYF.